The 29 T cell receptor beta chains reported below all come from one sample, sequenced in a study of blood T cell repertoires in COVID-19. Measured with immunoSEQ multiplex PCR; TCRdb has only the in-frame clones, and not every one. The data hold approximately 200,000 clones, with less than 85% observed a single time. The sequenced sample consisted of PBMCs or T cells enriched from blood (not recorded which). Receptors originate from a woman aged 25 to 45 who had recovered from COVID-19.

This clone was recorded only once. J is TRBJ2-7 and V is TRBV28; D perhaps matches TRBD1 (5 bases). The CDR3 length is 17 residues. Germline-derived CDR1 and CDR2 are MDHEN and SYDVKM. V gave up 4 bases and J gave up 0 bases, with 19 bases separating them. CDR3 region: CASSSPSRQPSSYEQYF. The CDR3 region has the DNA TGTGCCAGCAGTTCACCAAGCCGACAGCCTAGCTCCTACGAGCAGTACTTC.

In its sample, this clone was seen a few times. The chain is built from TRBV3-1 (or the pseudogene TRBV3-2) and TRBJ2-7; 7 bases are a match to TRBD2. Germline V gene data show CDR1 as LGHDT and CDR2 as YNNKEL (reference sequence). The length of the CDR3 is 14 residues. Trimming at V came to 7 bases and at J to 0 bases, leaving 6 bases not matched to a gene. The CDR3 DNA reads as TGTGCCAGCAATTGGGGGGGTATCTCCTACGAGCAGTACTTC. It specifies CASNWGGISYEQYF.

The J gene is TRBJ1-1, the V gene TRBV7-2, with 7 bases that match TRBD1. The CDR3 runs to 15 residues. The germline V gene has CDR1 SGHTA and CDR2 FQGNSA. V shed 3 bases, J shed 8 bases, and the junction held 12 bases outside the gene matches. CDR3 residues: CASSFGQDWGWEAFF. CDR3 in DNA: TGTGCCAGCAGCTTTGGACAGGATTGGGGATGGGAAGCTTTCTTT.

The CDR3 region is CATTSLAGPYEQYV. The CDR3 region has the DNA TGTGCCACTACCTCCCTGGCGGGCCCCTACGAGCAGTACGTC. This rearrangement joins TRBV19 to TRBJ2-7; the D gene is possibly TRBD2 (5 bases). Germline CDR1 is LNHDA and CDR2 is SQIVND (reference sequence). Trimming removed 10 bases at V and 2 bases at J, with 18 bases between. The CDR3 is made up of 14 amino acids.

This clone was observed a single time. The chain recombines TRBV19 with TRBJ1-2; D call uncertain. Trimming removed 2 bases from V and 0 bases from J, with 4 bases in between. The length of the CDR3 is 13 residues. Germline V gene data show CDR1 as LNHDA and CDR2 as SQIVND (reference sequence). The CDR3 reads CASSISSNYGYTF. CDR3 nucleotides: TGTGCCAGTAGTATATCTTCTAACTATGGCTACACCTTC.

CDR3 sequence: CASRPGTANEKLFF. For the CDR3, the DNA is TGTGCCAGCAGACCCGGGACAGCTAATGAAAAACTGTTTTTT. This chain uses TRBV28 with TRBJ1-4, with 7 positions matching TRBD1. Germline CDR1 reads MDHEN; CDR2 reads SYDVKM. Losses at the gene ends were 6 bases for V and 3 bases for J; bases not matched to a gene: 4. This CDR3 contains 14 residues.

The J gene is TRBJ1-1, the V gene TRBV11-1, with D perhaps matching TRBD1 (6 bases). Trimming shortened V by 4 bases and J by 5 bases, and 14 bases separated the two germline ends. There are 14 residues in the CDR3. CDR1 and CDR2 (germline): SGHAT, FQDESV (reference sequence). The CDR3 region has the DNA TGTGCCAGCAGCTCCACAGGGAGATGGACTGAAGCTTTCTTT. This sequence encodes CASSSTGRWTEAFF.

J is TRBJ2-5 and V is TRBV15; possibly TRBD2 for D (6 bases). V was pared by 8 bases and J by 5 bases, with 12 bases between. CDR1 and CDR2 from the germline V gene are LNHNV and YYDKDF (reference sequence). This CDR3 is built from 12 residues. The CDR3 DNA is TGTGCCACCGGCGGGGAGAGGGAGACCCAGTACTTC. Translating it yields CATGGERETQYF.

This chain's CDR3 is CAWSDPGTAYEQYF. CDR3 coding DNA: TGTGCCTGGAGCGACCCCGGGACAGCCTACGAGCAGTACTTC. The V call is TRBV30, the J call TRBJ2-7; 7 bases are a match to TRBD1. The junction had 7 bases not matched to a gene; V was cut back by 3 bases and J by 2 bases. CDR3 length: 14 amino acids. Germline-derived CDR1 and CDR2 are GTSNPN and SVGIG (reference sequence).

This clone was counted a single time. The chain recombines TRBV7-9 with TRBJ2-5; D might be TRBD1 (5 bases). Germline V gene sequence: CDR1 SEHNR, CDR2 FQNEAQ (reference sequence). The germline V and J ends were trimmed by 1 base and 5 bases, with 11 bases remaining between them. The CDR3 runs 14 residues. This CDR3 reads CASSLGAGFETQYF. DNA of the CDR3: TGTGCCAGCAGCTTAGGGGCAGGGTTTGAGACCCAGTACTTC.

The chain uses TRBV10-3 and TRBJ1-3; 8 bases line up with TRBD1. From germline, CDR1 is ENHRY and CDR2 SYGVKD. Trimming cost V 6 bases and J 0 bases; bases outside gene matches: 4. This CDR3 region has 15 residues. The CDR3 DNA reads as TGTGCCATCAGAGCGACAGGGGACTCTGGAAACACCATATATTTT. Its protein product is CAIRATGDSGNTIYF.

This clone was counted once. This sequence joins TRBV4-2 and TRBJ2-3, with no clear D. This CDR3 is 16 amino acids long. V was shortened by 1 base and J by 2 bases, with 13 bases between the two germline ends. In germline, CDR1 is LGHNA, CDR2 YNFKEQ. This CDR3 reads CASSQGSGLYTDTQYF. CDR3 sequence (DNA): TGTGCCAGCAGCCAAGGGTCTGGGCTATACACAGATACGCAGTATTTT.

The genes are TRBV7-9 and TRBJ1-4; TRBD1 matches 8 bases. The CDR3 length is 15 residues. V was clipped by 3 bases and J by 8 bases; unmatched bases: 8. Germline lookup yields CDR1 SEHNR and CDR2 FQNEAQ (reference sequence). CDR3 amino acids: CASSFRQGSGEKLFF. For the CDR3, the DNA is TGTGCCAGCAGCTTTCGACAGGGGAGCGGGGAAAAACTGTTTTTT.

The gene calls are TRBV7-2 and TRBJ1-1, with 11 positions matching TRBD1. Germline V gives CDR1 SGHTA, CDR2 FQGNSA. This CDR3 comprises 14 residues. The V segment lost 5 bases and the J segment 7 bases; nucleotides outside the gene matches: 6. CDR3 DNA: TGTGCCAGCAGCCTCGGACAGGGGGCTAGTGAAGCTTTCTTT. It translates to CASSLGQGASEAFF.

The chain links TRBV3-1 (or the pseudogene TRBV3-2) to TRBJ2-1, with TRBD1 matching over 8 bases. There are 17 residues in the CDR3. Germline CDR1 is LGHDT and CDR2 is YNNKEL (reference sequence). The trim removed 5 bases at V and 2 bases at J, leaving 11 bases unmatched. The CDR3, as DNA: TGTGCCAGCAGCAACGCCTTACAGGGGGGCGCCTACAATGAGCAGTTCTTC. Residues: CASSNALQGGAYNEQFF.

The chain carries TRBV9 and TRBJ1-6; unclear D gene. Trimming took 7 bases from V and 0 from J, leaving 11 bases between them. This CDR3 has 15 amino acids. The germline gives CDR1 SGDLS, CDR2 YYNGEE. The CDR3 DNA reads TGTGCCAGCGGGCCCCAGAGCTCCTATAATTCACCCCTCCACTTT. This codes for CASGPQSSYNSPLHF.

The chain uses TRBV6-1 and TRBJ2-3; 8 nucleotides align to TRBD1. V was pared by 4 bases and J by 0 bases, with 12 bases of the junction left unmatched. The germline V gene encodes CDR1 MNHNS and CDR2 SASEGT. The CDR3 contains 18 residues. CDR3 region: CASSVRGRRDHSTDTQYF. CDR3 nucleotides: TGTGCCAGCAGTGTCAGGGGGCGGCGGGACCATAGCACAGATACGCAGTATTTT.

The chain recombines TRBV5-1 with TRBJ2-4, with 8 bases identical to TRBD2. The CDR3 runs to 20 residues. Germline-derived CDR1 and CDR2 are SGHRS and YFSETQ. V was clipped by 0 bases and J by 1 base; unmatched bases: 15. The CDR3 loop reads CASSLDWTSSQRGAKNIQYF. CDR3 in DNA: TGCGCCAGCAGCTTGGATTGGACTAGCTCTCAGAGGGGGGCCAAAAACATTCAGTACTTC.

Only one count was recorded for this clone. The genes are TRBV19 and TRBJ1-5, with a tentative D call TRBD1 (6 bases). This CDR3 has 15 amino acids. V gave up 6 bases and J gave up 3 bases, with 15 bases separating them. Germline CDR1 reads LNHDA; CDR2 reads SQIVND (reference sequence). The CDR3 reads CASRVREGDNQPQHF. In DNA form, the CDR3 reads TGTGCCAGTAGGGTCAGGGAGGGGGACAATCAGCCCCAGCATTTT.

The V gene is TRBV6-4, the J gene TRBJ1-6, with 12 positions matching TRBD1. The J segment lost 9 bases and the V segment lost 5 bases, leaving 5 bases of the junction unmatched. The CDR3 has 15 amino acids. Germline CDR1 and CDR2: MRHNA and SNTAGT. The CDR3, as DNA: TGTGCCAGCAGTACGGGACAGGGGGCACTTTCACCCCTCCACTTT. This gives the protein CASSTGQGALSPLHF.

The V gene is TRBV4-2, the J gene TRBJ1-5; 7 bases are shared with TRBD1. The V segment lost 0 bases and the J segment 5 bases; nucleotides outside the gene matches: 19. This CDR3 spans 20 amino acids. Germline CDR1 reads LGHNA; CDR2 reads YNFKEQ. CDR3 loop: CASSQDRRQGEAQTYQPQHF. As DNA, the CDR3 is TGTGCCAGCAGCCAAGATAGGAGGCAGGGGGAAGCTCAGACTTATCAGCCCCAGCATTTT.

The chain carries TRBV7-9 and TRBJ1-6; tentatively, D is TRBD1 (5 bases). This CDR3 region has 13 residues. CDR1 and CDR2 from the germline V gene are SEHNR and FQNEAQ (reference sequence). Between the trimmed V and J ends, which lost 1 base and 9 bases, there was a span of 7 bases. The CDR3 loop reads CASSLEGLSPLHF. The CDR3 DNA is TGTGCCAGCAGCTTAGAGGGGCTTTCACCCCTCCACTTT.

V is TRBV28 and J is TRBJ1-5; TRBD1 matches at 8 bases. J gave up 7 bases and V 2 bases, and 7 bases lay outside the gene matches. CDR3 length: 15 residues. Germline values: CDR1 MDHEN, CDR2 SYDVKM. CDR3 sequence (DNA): TGTGCCAGCAGTTTAGGGCAGGGGGCAGGACAGCCCCAGCATTTT. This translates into CASSLGQGAGQPQHF.

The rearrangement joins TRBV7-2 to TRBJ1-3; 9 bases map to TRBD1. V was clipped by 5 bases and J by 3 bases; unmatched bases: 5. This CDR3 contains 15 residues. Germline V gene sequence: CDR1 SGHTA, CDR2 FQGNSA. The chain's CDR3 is CASSPQGANGNTIYF. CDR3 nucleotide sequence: TGTGCCAGCAGCCCACAGGGGGCAAATGGAAACACCATATATTTT.

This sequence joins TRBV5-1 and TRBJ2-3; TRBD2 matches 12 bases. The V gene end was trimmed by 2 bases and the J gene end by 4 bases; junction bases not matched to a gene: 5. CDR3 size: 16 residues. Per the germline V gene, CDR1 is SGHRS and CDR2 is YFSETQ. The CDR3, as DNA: TGCGCCAGCAGCTTACCGGGACTAGCGGGTGCAGATACGCAGTATTTT. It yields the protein CASSLPGLAGADTQYF.

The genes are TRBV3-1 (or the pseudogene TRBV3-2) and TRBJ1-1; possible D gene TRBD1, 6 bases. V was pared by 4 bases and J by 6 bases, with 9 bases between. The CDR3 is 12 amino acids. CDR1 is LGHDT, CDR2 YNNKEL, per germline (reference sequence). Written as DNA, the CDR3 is TGTGCCAGCAGCCCGAACAGGGCTGAAGCTTTCTTT. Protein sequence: CASSPNRAEAFF.

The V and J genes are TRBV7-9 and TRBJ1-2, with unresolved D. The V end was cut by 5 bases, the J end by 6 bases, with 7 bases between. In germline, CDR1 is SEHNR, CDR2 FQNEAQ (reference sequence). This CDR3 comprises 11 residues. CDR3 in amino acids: CASSPLDGYTF. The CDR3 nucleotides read TGTGCCAGCAGCCCTCTCGATGGCTACACCTTC.

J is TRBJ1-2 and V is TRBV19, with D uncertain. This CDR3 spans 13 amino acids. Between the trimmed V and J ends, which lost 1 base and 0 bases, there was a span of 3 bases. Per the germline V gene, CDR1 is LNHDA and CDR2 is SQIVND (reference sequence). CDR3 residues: CASSIATNYGYTF. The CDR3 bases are TGTGCCAGTAGTATAGCCACTAACTATGGCTACACCTTC.

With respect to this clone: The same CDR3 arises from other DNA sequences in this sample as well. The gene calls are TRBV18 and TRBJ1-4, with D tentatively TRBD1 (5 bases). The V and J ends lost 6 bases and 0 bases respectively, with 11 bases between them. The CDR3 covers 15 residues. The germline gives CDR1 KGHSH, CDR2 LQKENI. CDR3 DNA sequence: TGTGCCAGCTCCTCTCAAGGGGCAACTAATGAAAAACTGTTTTTT. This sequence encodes CASSSQGATNEKLFF.